This TCR beta chain was sequenced during a study of regulatory T cells in long-lasting Graves disease (dated by TCRdb to 2020 to 2022). Context from the whole study: Antithyroid drugs had been taken for less than 3 months by newly diagnosed Graves' disease patients. Persistent Graves' disease patients were compared with newly diagnosed Graves' disease patients by peripheral blood TCR sequencing and RNA sequencing. The study took place in China and was registered as a clinical trial. A total of roughly 35 samples underwent TCR sequencing: about 13 from persistent and around 20 from newly diagnosed Graves' disease patients. Beyond this particular receptor, the publication reports: Only the TCR beta chain was sequenced and analyzed. The study examined only peripheral blood because the primary lesion, thyroid tissue, could not be accessed. Persistent patients shared more public clonotypes among themselves (around 2,500) than newly diagnosed patients did (more than 950). Compared with newly diagnosed patients, patients with persistent Graves' disease had lower TCR Shannon entropy and fewer highly expanded clones, which suggests clonal expansion. TRBV28, TRBJ1-2 and TRBJ2-5 were preferentially used in persistent disease, while TRBV20-1 and TRBJ2-1 were favored in newly diagnosed disease. The authors acknowledged the small sample size as a limitation that may reduce accuracy.

Concerning this clonotype itself: Its antigen remains unidentified. No much larger clone exists at a distance of one base, and base qualities are not known.

Germline trimming: 6 bases from V, 6 bases from J; junction bases outside gene matches: 10. CDR1 SEHNR and CDR2 FQNEAQ are derived from the germline V gene (reference sequence). The CDR3, from cysteine to phenylalanine, totals 15 residues. Only the CDR3 region is kept as DNA, spanning 45 bases read in frame from base 1. This sample's time point label indicates: newly diagnosed GD, antithyroid drugs for less than 3 months. For both TCR sequencing and RNA sequencing, RNA was extracted from PBMCs in TRIzol. The diagnosis of Graves' disease followed American Thyroid Association guidelines. Patients for the study were recruited at an endocrinology department in Xi'an, China. Each patient gave about 9.1 milliliters of peripheral blood, collected in an EDTA anticoagulant tube. Ficoll Paque Plus density gradient separation was used to isolate PBMCs, and no further T cell sorting was done. RNA quality was checked with an Agilent 2100 Bioanalyzer and agarose gel, and concentration with a NanoDrop 2000.

The library was generated by multiplex PCR. Sequenced on an Illumina HiSeq 4000. CDR3 regions were amplified by Arm-PCR with iRepertoire HTBI primers to construct TCR beta libraries. Gel purification was performed on PCR products prior to sequencing. Per the original workflow: A total of fewer than 65 TRBV and 14 TRBJ segments were identified across samples and were used for gene usage analysis of CDR3 amino acid clonotypes. COPE and FqMerger were used to merge filtered high-quality paired reads into contigs. BLAST was used to align contigs to IMGT TRBV, TRBD and TRBJ reference genes, with CDR3 defined following IMGT. Any clonotype with a frequency above 0.1% was counted as a highly expanded clone. Shannon entropy served as the measure of repertoire diversity, while the Gini coefficient captured V-J evenness. Public clonotypes were defined as clonotypes shared by more than one individual. Using fastp trimming at Q25 and MiXCR clonotype assembly, TCRdb reanalyzed the public sequencing data and kept in-frame beta chains. Identical CDR3 proteins give one entry, which carries the most common genes and DNA. The V and J calls shown here were made by TCRdb, not taken from the authors' results. Counted in this sample were 350,000 to 500,000 distinct CDR3 sequences; less than 20% of them appeared once. The top ten clones comprise roughly a tenth of the sample.

This same sample was also part of a study on T cells in Graves' hyperthyroidism and ophthalmopathy. From that second study: A patient counted as having stable Graves' hyperthyroidism if no progression to ophthalmopathy occurred over 18 months of follow-up. Hyperthyroidism patients were aged 18 to 65 years and newly diagnosed, with disease duration of less than 2 months. The study excluded patients with uncontrolled infections, other autoimmune diseases, pregnancy or lactation. Diagnoses were established on the basis of clinical symptoms, serum thyroxine and TRAb, thyroid ultrasound, and orbital computed tomography. For the first round of RT-PCR on the TCR CDR3, the HTBI primer set was used together with the Qiagen OneStep RT-PCR kit. Most expanded thyroid clonotypes (frequency above 0.001) were also detected in blood, a finding suggesting that blood repertoires may reflect thyroid immune responses. Ophthalmopathy was separated from stable hyperthyroidism by a 13 V-J signature model, with approximately 86% sensitivity and approximately 81% specificity obtained in cross-validation and 80%/75% obtained in testing. In validation, the model predicted progression to ophthalmopathy with just under 71% sensitivity and about 72% specificity, a median of around six months before onset. A discovery cohort of about a hundred patients, roughly 40 with Graves' ophthalmopathy and 55 to 65 with stable Graves' hyperthyroidism, was used to find distinguishing TCR V-J signatures. Prospective prediction of ophthalmopathy was tested in an independent validation cohort of 18 to 20 hyperthyroidism patients and some 17 patients who later progressed to ophthalmopathy. The 75 to 100 discovery patients were divided at random into training and test sets in a 7:3 ratio. The study also compared thyroid tissue and blood T-cell repertoires from about 6 Graves' hyperthyroidism patients. After sampling, hyperthyroidism patients received methimazole starting at 30 mg daily, and ophthalmopathy patients received high-dose intravenous methylprednisolone. The libraries were constructed in a second round of multiplex PCR and then size-selected and purified. Paired-end sequencing of the libraries was performed with 100 bp reads on an Illumina HiSeq2000. SOAPnuke was used to process the raw data, throwing out any read that contained adapters or uncalled bases, had a mean Phred below 15, or lacked an exact constant-primer or identifier match. COPE v1.2.5 was used to merge the high-quality paired reads, and each unique nucleotide sequence was defined as a clonotype. MiTCR v1.1 was used to align the clonotypes against IMGT TRBV, TRBD and TRBJ reference segments. The analysis was restricted to V-J combinations with a frequency above 0.0001, which together covered about 99% of the repertoires. The TCS score was defined as the ratio of F50 (clonal expansion) to E x V (chaos), calculated using BLOSUM62-based TCRdist between CDR3 peptides within each V-J. Welch's t-statistics and random forest reduced just over 500 V-J features to some 14, which were used in a naive Bayes classifier (R e1071). Sample size was not statistically predetermined, and investigators were not blinded to group allocation. TCR Vbeta CDR3 sequencing of 120 to 150 peripheral blood samples (about 45 ophthalmopathy, around 80 hyperthyroidism and around 17 progressor patients) is reported in the paper.

This chain joins TRBV7-9 to TRBJ2-1; 8 middle bases align to TRBD2. The origin of this receptor is a woman younger than 45 with Graves disease. Donor details come from another sample of the same person, matched by shared clones. Sequencing used peripheral blood mononuclear cells (PBMCs), obtained at new diagnosis, from a patient treated with antithyroid drugs. The DNA is TGTGCCAGCAGTTTCCGGGAGGGCCTCGGCAATGAGCAGTTCTTC. Its protein reads: CASSFREGLGNEQFF.